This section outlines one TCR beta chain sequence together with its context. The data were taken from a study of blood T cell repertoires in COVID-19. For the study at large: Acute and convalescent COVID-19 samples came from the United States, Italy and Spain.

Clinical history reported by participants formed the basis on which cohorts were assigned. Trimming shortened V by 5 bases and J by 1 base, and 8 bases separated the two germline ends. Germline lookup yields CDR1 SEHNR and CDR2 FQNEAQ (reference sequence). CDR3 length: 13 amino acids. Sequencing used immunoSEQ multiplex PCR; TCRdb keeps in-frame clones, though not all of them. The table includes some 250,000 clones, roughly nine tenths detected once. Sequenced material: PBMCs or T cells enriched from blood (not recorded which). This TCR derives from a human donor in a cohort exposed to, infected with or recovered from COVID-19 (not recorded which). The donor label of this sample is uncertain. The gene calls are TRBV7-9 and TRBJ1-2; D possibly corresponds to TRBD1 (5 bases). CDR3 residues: CASSLTVNYGYTF. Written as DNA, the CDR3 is TGTGCCAGCAGCCTGACAGTTAACTATGGCTACACCTTC.